Shown below are 27 T cell receptor beta chains from a single sample sequenced in a study of T cells after yellow fever vaccination. TCRdb reprocessed the 5' RACE reads with MiXCR, giving one entry per CDR3 protein. This table holds 620,000 or so distinct CDR3 sequences, roughly 17% found once. This sample comprised PBMCs, obtained about 5 days after the first yellow fever vaccination. These receptors all come from a man aged 18-30 years who received the YFV17D yellow fever vaccine.

This clonotype occurred a few times. This chain links TRBV25-1 with TRBJ2-5; D remains ambiguous. V shed 8 bases and J shed 0 bases, with 10 bases lying between them. This CDR3 comprises 13 residues. The V gene's germline CDR1 is MGHDK and CDR2 SYGVNS. Here the CDR3 reads CASVHLYQETQYF. CDR3 in DNA: TGTGCCAGCGTCCACTTGTACCAAGAGACCCAGTACTTC. Full variable domain (missing parts from reference TRBV25-1 and TRBJ2-5): EADIYQTPRYLVIGTGKKITLECSQTMGHDKMYWYQQDPGMELHLIHYSYGVNSTEKGDLSSESTVSRIRTEHFPLTLESARPSHTSQYLCASVHLYQETQYFGPGTRLLVL.

This rearrangement joins TRBV29-1 to TRBJ1-1, with 8 bases that match TRBD1. There are 13 residues in the CDR3. V lost 8 bases to trimming and J lost 1 base; unmatched junction nucleotides: 6. From germline, CDR1 is SQVTM and CDR2 ANQGSEA. CDR3 bases: TGCAGCACACACAGGGGGACGAACACTGAAGCTTTCTTT. This codes for CSTHRGTNTEAFF.

The chain couples TRBV20-1 to TRBJ1-1; no clear D. The CDR3 runs to 12 residues. Per germline, CDR1 DFQATT and CDR2 SNEGSKA (reference sequence). Trimming pared 6 bases from V and 4 bases from J, leaving 12 bases between. CDR3 nucleotides: TGCAGTGCCCCTTGGGAGGGCACTGAAGCTTTCTTT. Translation: CSAPWEGTEAFF.

Comment on this clonotype: At one of its ends the junction is not consistent with the germline gene, which may arise from a read error. The genes are TRBV12-3 or TRBV12-4 and TRBJ2-3; the D gene is possibly TRBD1 (6 bases). The CDR3 runs to 16 residues. The CDR3 sequence: CTSSPTGTRGRVTQYF. As DNA, the CDR3 is TGTACCAGCAGTCCCACGGGGACACGCGGCCGGGTTACGCAGTATTTT.

This clonotype showed up just a few times. The chain links TRBV6-5 to TRBJ2-1; maybe TRBD2 (5 bases). V was clipped by 2 bases and J by 7 bases, with 15 bases between them. Germline CDR1 is MNHEY and CDR2 is SVGAGI. CDR3 size: 15 residues. CDR3 bases: TGTGCCAGCAGTTACCGAGGGTCTCTCCGAAATGAGCAGTTCTTC. Translating gives CASSYRGSLRNEQFF.

The sample holds one count of this clonotype. V gene TRBV3-1 combines with J gene TRBJ1-4, with D hard to call. The CDR3 is 12 residues long. Trimming took off 0 bases at V and 7 bases at J, with 3 bases between the two ends. Germline V gene data show CDR1 as LGHDT and CDR2 as YNNKEL (reference sequence). CDR3 region: CASSQDSEKLFF. CDR3 sequence (DNA): TGTGCCAGCAGCCAAGATTCTGAAAAACTGTTTTTT.

This clonotype was recorded at least ten times. The chain combines TRBV6-2 or TRBV6-3 with TRBJ2-1; 8 positions match TRBD2. Germline V gives CDR1 MNHEY, CDR2 SVGEGT. V gave up 5 bases and J gave up 4 bases; unmatched junction bases: 7. CDR3 length: 15 residues. This CDR3 reads CASSEAGGDYNEQFF. DNA of the CDR3: TGTGCCAGCAGTGAGGCGGGGGGAGATTACAATGAGCAGTTCTTC.

This clonotype appeared a few times. The genes are TRBV6-1 and TRBJ1-5, with D possibly matching TRBD1 (6 bases). This CDR3 comprises 13 residues. Trimming cost V 8 bases and J 7 bases, with 15 bases left between them. Germline lookup yields CDR1 MNHNS and CDR2 SASEGT. The CDR3 bases are TGTGCCAGCGATCTCAGGGGCGACCAGCCCCAGCATTTT. This gives the protein CASDLRGDQPQHF.

The chain carries TRBV7-9 and TRBJ1-6; weak D call: TRBD1 (5 bases). V was shortened by 5 bases and J by 10 bases, with 21 bases between the two germline ends. Germline V lookup: CDR1 SEHNR, CDR2 FQNEAQ (reference sequence). This CDR3 has 16 residues. The CDR3 DNA reads TGTGCCAGCAGCGGAGGCGTCGGGGGATTAGGATCACCCCTCCACTTT. Its translation is CASSGGVGGLGSPLHF.

This clonotype occurred many times. The rearrangement joins TRBV12-3 or TRBV12-4 to TRBJ1-5; D is undetermined. This CDR3 has 14 residues. V was trimmed by 7 bases and J by 3 bases, leaving 13 bases between them. The CDR3 protein is CASTAWASNQPQHF. CDR3 bases: TGTGCCAGCACCGCCTGGGCCTCCAATCAGCCCCAGCATTTT.

The V gene is TRBV9, the J gene TRBJ1-6; 7 nucleotides agree with TRBD1. Germline values: CDR1 SGDLS, CDR2 YYNGEE. This CDR3 contains 14 residues. V gave up 5 bases and J gave up 5 bases; unmatched junction bases: 4. In DNA, the CDR3 is TGTGCCAGCAGTGACAGGGCCCATAATTCACCCCTCCACTTT. The encoded protein is CASSDRAHNSPLHF. Full variable domain (rest looked up from reference TRBV9 and TRBJ1-6): DSGVTQTPKHLITATGQRVTLRCSPRSGDLSVYWYQQSLDQGLQFLIQYYNGEERAKGNILERFSAQQFPDLHSELNLSSLELGDSALYFCASSDRAHNSPLHFGNGTRLTVT.

This clonotype has only a few counts. This sequence joins TRBV14 and TRBJ1-1; D call uncertain. This CDR3 has 15 residues. Trimming cost V 0 bases and J 3 bases, with 11 bases left between them. The germline V gene encodes CDR1 SGHDN and CDR2 FVKESK. CDR3 residues: CASSQEGYSDTEAFF. DNA for the CDR3: TGTGCCAGCAGCCAAGAGGGCTACTCCGACACTGAAGCTTTCTTT.

This clonotype has just one count. The V gene is TRBV11-2, the J gene TRBJ1-1, with 10 bases identical to TRBD1. The CDR3 extends over 18 amino acids. The junction had 11 bases not matched to a gene; V was cut back by 4 bases and J by 0 bases. Germline loops: CDR1 SGHAT, CDR2 FQNNGV. CDR3 in DNA: TGTGCCAGCAGCTCACCTCCGGGACAGGGGTTTATGAACACTGAAGCTTTCTTT. It is translated as CASSSPPGQGFMNTEAFF.

The chain joins TRBV20-1 to TRBJ1-6; no clear D. Germline values: CDR1 DFQATT, CDR2 SNEGSKA (reference sequence). V was pared by 6 bases and J by 7 bases, with 13 bases between. The CDR3 length is 13 residues. The chain's CDR3 is CSAKKGSNSPLHF. The CDR3 region has the DNA TGCAGTGCCAAAAAAGGGTCCAATTCACCCCTCCACTTT.

There are a few counts of this clonotype. V is TRBV20-1 and J is TRBJ2-7; D is ambiguous. V was pared by 5 bases and J by 0 bases, with 14 bases between. This CDR3 contains 14 residues. In germline, CDR1 is DFQATT, CDR2 SNEGSKA (reference sequence). This CDR3 is CSAPPGPDSYEQYV. The DNA for the CDR3 is TGCAGTGCTCCCCCGGGTCCCGACTCCTACGAGCAGTACGTC.

The chain links TRBV7-2 to TRBJ2-7, with TRBD1 matching over 12 bases. V lost 5 bases and J lost 2; bases outside the gene matches: 10. CDR3 length equals 17 residues. Looked up from germline, CDR1 is SGHTA and CDR2 is FQGNSA. The DNA of the CDR3 is TGTGCCAGCAGCGGGGGACAGGGGGCGAAATTCCCCTACGAGCAGTACGTC. It specifies CASSGGQGAKFPYEQYV.

A few counts support this clonotype. The chain recombines TRBV5-1 with TRBJ2-7, with 8 bases that match TRBD2. The CDR3 contains 15 residues. The germline gives CDR1 SGHRS, CDR2 YFSETQ. The V and J ends lost 0 bases and 2 bases, in that order; junction bases with no gene match: 4. The CDR3: CASSLESGGAYEQYF. The CDR3 DNA reads as TGCGCCAGCAGCTTGGAGAGCGGGGGCGCCTACGAGCAGTACTTC.

This chain uses TRBV7-2 with TRBJ2-3, with 8 bases that match TRBD1. Germline loops: CDR1 SGHTA, CDR2 FQGNSA. The CDR3 length is 16 residues. After removal of 5 bases from V and 2 bases from J, the junction contained 9 bases not matched to a gene. In DNA form, the CDR3 reads TGTGCCAGCAGCCAAACGACAGGGGCCACCACAGATACGCAGTATTTT. It codes for CASSQTTGATTDTQYF.

This clonotype was picked up many times. The chain is built from TRBV6-2 or TRBV6-3 and TRBJ1-5; D not certain. The CDR3 contains 12 residues. V shed 8 bases and J shed 7 bases, with 12 bases lying between them. From germline, CDR1 is MNHEY and CDR2 SVGEGT. The CDR3 DNA follows: TGTGCCAGCGGAAGGGCGGAACAGCCCCAGCATTTT. Its translation: CASGRAEQPQHF.

This clonotype was observed a few times. The chain joins TRBV9 to TRBJ2-7; 10 positions match TRBD1. Germline V CDR1 and CDR2: SGDLS, YYNGEE. The CDR3 runs 16 residues. After removal of 2 bases from V and 7 bases from J, the junction contained 12 bases not matched to a gene. The CDR3 protein is CASSVRGDRGTGEQYF. CDR3 coding DNA: TGTGCCAGCAGCGTTAGGGGGGACAGGGGAACAGGGGAGCAGTACTTC. The full variable domain, its missing parts supplied by reference TRBV9 and TRBJ2-7, is DSGVTQTPKHLITATGQRVTLRCSPRSGDLSVYWYQQSLDQGLQFLIQYYNGEERAKGNILERFSAQQFPDLHSELNLSSLELGDSALYFCASSVRGDRGTGEQYFGPGTRLTVT.

V gene TRBV5-1 combines with J gene TRBJ1-3, with TRBD1 matching 11 bases. The CDR3 covers 17 residues. The V and J ends lost 4 bases and 4 bases, in that order; junction bases with no gene match: 10. Germline loops: CDR1 SGHRS, CDR2 YFSETQ. CDR3 DNA: TGCGCCAGCAGCATCTACGGACAGGGGGCGTCCGGAAACACCATATATTTT. This sequence encodes CASSIYGQGASGNTIYF.

This clonotype was counted only a few times. The chain links TRBV5-6 to TRBJ2-1; 12 bases match TRBD2. V gave up 4 bases and J gave up 9 bases; unmatched junction bases: 11. The germline V gene has CDR1 SGHDT and CDR2 YYEEEE. The CDR3 length is 16 residues. CDR3: CASSPGLAGGRGEQFF. The CDR3 DNA sequence: TGTGCCAGCAGCCCCGGGCTAGCGGGGGGGCGAGGTGAGCAGTTCTTC. The full variable domain, in which reference TRBV5-6 and TRBJ2-1 provide the parts outside the CDR3, is DAGVTQSPTHLIKTRGQQVTLRCSPKSGHDTVSWYQQALGQGPQFIFQYYEEEERQRGNFPDRFSGHQFPNYSSELNVNALLLGDSALYLCASSPGLAGGRGEQFFGPGTRLTVL.

This clonotype appeared once. The chain couples TRBV11-2 to TRBJ2-7, with 9 nucleotides matching TRBD1. The CDR3 spans 13 residues. The ends lost 6 bases at V and 5 bases at J; junction bases unmatched: 5. Germline CDR1 and CDR2: SGHAT and FQNNGV. In nucleotides, the CDR3 is TGTGCCAGCAGGGGAACAGGGGGCGACGAGCAGTACTTC. Its protein product is CASRGTGGDEQYF.

This clonotype was detected only a few times. The chain recombines TRBV7-2 with TRBJ1-4; D call uncertain. Germline-derived CDR1 and CDR2 are SGHTA and FQGNSA. With 2 bases removed from V and 9 bases from J, the gap between germline ends came to 10 bases. This CDR3 has 13 amino acids. CDR3 residues: CASSLFVSQKLFF. For the CDR3, the DNA is TGTGCCAGCAGCTTATTTGTGTCCCAAAAACTGTTTTTT.

In its sample, this clonotype was seen many times. The CDR3 here is CASRPPASTDTQYF. The CDR3 region has the DNA TGTGCCAGCCGACCCCCTGCTAGCACAGATACGCAGTATTTT. This chain links TRBV6-1 with TRBJ2-3; no firm D call. V gave up 8 bases and J gave up 0 bases, with 12 bases separating them. CDR1 and CDR2 (germline): MNHNS, SASEGT. This CDR3 comprises 14 residues.

The genes are TRBV7-6 and TRBJ2-2; D might be TRBD1 (5 bases). The CDR3 is 17 residues long. Deletions cut 1 base from V and 2 bases from J, with 14 bases between. Germline V gene data show CDR1 as SGHVS and CDR2 as FNYEAQ. The DNA of the CDR3 is TGTGCCAGCAGCTTAGGGACACCGAGTCCTAACACCGGGGAGCTGTTTTTT. The encoded protein is CASSLGTPSPNTGELFF.

The gene calls are TRBV20-1 and TRBJ1-6; 7 nucleotides match TRBD1. V gave up 6 bases and J gave up 7 bases; unmatched junction bases: 9. The CDR3 consists of 14 residues. Germline lookup yields CDR1 DFQATT and CDR2 SNEGSKA (reference sequence). The CDR3 here is CSATQGNGNSPLHF. The CDR3 DNA follows: TGCAGTGCAACACAGGGGAATGGCAATTCACCCCTCCACTTT.